This T cell receptor (beta chain) came from a study of early T cells in non-severe SARS-CoV-2 infection. On the study more broadly: Unsorted whole-blood RNA was sequenced in bulk, leaving chains unpaired. Study-wide findings and caveats: Private and CD4 specificities were missed by VDJdb matching, which favored anti-spike CD8 responses.

The sample holds many counts of this clonotype. What it binds is not known. Individually, cDNA molecules had unique molecular identifiers attached to them. TCRdb reprocessed the 5' RACE reads via MiXCR and lists one record per CDR3 protein. The profile shows about 61,000 distinct CDR3 sequences, 12% of them singletons. The CDR3 spans 14 residues. Germline values: CDR1 KGHDR, CDR2 SFDVKD. V was cut by 3 bases and J by 1 base, with 8 bases left in between. This receptor was identified in an adult who was a healthcare worker with PCR-confirmed SARS-CoV-2 infection or an uninfected control (not recorded which). The donor label of this sample is uncertain. This material consisted of whole blood, taken at baseline. The rearrangement joins TRBV24-1 to TRBJ2-5; D may match TRBD1 or TRBD2 (5 bases each). CDR3 sequence reads: CATSDVGTQETQYF. DNA for the CDR3: TGTGCCACCAGTGATGTCGGGACCCAAGAGACCCAGTACTTC.